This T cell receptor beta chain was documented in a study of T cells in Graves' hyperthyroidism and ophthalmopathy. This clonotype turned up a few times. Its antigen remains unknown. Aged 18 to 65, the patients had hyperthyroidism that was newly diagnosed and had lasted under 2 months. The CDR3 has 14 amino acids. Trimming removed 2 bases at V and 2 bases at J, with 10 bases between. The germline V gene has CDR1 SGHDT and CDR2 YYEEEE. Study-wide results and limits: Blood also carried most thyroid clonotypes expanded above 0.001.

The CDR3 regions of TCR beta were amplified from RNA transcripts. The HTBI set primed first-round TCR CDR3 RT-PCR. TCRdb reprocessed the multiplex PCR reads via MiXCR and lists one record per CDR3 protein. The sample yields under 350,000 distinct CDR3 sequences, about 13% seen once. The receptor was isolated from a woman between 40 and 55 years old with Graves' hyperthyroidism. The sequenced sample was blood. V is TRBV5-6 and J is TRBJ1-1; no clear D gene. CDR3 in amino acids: CASSLTGYNTEAFF. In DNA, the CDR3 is TGTGCCAGCAGCTTAACTGGATATAACACTGAAGCTTTCTTT.